This T cell receptor beta chain was identified during a study of cytomegalovirus exposure and HLA in healthy donors. Findings and limits, study-wide: Follow-up analysis later connected one missense variant in DCLRE1C with trimming of TCR beta V- and J-genes. Available immune exposure information covered CMV serostatus only.

The PCR ran on 60 Vbeta and 13 Jbeta primers. Assay used: immunoSEQ multiplex PCR; TCRdb lists only in-frame clones, some missing. This table has around 92,000 clones, about 74% appearing once. The CDR3 extends over 14 amino acids. Germline V gene data show CDR1 as SSHAT and CDR2 as FNYEAQ (reference sequence). In its sample, this clone was seen a few times. Its target is not known. Compared with germline, one end of the junction differs, possibly owing to a read error. Every donor was a healthy person donating bone marrow. The sequenced sample consisted of PBMCs. The rearrangement uses TRBV7-7 and TRBJ2-7, with D unclear. The TCR was taken from a man between 60 and 75 years old in good health and CMV-seropositive. The DNA of the CDR3 is TGTGCTAGCAGCTTGGGCGCCTCGACCTACGAGCAGTACTTC. This codes for CASSLGASTYEQYF.